This TCR beta chain was retrieved from a study of CD8 T cells in Susac syndrome. High-throughput TCR beta sequencing covered peripheral CD8+ and CD4+ T cells. The TEMRA cells underwent FACS enrichment, while the CD8+ and CD4+ T cells underwent negative isolation. The germline CDR1 and CDR2 sequences are SQVTM and ANQGSEA. The CDR3 sequence is 12 residues long. Germline trimming cut 5 bases from V and 5 bases from J; bases unmatched to any gene: 2. The authors reverse transcribed roughly 0.5 to 1 ug RNA with random hexamers. By means of immunoSEQ multiplex PCR, TCR beta CDR3 spanning 54 Vbeta and 13 Jbeta underwent amplification. TCRdb itself ran the immunoSEQ multiplex PCR reads through MiXCR, one entry per CDR3 protein. The sample includes 150,000 to 200,000 distinct CDR3 sequences, around 95% of them seen just once.

The gene calls are TRBV29-1 and TRBJ2-1; 8 bases map to TRBD2. The material sequenced was CD8+ T cells from PBMCs. This TCR derives from a human donor with multiple sclerosis. CDR3 sequence reads: CSVISGNNEQFF. CDR3 DNA: TGCAGCGTTATTAGCGGGAACAATGAGCAGTTCTTC.